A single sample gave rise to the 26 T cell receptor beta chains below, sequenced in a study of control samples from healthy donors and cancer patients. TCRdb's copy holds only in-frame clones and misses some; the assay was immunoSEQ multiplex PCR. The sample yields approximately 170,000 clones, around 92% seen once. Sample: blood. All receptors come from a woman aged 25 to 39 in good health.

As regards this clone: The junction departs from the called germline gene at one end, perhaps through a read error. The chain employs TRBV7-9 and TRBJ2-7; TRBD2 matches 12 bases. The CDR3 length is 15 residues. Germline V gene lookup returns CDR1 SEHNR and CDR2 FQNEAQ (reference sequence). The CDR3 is CANSKLAGGVYEQYF. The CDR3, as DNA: TGTGCCAACAGCAAACTAGCGGGAGGTGTGTACGAGCAGTACTTC.

The CDR3 nucleotides are TGTGCCAGTAGTATAGGAGGCGGGGGCCCTGAAGCTTTCTTT. This gives the protein CASSIGGGGPEAFF. J is TRBJ1-1 and V is TRBV19; perhaps TRBD1 as D (6 bases). The CDR3 runs 14 residues. With 1 base removed from V and 6 bases from J, the gap between germline ends came to 12 bases. CDR1 and CDR2 (germline): LNHDA, SQIVND (reference sequence).

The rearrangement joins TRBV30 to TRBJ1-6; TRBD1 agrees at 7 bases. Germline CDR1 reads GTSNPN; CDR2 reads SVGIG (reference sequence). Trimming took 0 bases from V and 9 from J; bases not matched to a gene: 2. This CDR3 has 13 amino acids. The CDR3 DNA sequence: TGTGCCTGGAGTGTACAGGGGTGTTCACCCCTCCACTTT. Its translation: CAWSVQGCSPLHF.

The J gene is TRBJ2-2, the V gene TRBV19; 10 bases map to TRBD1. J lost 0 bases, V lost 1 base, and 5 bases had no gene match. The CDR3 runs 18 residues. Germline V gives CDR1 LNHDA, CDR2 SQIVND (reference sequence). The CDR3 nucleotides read TGTGCCAGTAGTATAGGAAGGACAGGGGGGACGAACACCGGGGAGCTGTTTTTT. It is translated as CASSIGRTGGTNTGELFF.

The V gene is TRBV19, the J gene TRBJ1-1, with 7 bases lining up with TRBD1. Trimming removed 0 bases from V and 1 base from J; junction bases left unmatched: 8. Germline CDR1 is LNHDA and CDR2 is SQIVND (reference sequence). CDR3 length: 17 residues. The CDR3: CASSIDRNRGGNTEAFF. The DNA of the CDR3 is TGTGCCAGTAGTATAGACCGGAACAGGGGAGGGAACACTGAAGCTTTCTTT.

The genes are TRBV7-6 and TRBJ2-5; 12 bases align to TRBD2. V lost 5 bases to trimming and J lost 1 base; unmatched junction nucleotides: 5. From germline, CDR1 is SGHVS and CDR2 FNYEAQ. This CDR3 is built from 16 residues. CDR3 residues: CASSRGLAGLQETQYF. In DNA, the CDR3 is TGTGCCAGCAGCCGGGGACTAGCGGGCCTCCAAGAGACCCAGTACTTC.

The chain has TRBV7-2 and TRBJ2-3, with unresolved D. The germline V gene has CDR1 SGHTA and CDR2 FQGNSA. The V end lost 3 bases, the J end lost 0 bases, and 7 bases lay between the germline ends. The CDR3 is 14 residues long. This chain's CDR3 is CASSFRSSTDTQYF. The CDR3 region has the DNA TGTGCCAGCAGCTTTAGGTCGAGCACAGATACGCAGTATTTT.

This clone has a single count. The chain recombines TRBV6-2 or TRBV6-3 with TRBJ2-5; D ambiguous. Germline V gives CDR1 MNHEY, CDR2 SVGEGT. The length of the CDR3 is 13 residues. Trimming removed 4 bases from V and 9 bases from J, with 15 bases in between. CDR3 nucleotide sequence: TGTGCCAGCAGTTTTGGTCCAAGAATGGCCCAGTACTTC. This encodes CASSFGPRMAQYF.

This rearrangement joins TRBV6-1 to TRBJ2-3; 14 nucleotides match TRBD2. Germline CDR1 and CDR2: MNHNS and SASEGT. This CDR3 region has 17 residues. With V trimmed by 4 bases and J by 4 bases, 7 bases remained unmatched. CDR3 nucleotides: TGTGCCAGCAGTGTGGGACTAGCGGGGGTTGGGGCAGATACGCAGTATTTT. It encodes CASSVGLAGVGADTQYF.

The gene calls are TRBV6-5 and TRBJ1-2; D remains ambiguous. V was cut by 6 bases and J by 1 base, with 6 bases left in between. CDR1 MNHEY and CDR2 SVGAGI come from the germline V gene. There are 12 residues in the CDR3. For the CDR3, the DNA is TGTGCCAGCAGACCGATTAACTATGGCTACACCTTC. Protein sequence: CASRPINYGYTF.

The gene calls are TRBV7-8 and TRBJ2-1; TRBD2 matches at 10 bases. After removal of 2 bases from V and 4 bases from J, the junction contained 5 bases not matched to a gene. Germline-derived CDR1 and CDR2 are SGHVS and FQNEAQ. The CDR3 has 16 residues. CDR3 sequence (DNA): TGTGCCAGCAGCTTATCCAGCGGGGGGGCGTACAATGAGCAGTTCTTC. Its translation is CASSLSSGGAYNEQFF.

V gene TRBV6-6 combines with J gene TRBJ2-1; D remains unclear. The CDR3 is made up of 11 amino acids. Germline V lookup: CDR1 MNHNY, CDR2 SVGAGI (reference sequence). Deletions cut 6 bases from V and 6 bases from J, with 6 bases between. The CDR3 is CASRETNEQFF. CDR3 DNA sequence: TGTGCCAGCAGGGAGACCAATGAGCAGTTCTTC.

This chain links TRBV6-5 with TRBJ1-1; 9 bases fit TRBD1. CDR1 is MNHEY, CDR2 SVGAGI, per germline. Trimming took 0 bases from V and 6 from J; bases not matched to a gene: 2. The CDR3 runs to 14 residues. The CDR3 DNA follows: TGTGCCAGCAGTTACTCGGGGACAGGGCCTGAAGCTTTCTTT. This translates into CASSYSGTGPEAFF.

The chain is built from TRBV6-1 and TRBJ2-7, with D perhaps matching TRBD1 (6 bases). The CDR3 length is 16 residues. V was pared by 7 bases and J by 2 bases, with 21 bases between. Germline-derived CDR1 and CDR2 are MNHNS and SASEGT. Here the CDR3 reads CASIEGWGQPPYEQYF. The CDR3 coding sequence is TGTGCCAGCATTGAGGGGTGGGGACAACCCCCCTACGAGCAGTACTTC.

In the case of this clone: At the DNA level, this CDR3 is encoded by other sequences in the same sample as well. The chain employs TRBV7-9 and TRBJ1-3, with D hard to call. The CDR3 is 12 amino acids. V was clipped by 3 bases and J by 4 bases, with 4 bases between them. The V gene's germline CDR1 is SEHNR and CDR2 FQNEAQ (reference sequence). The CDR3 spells CASSLGGNTIYF. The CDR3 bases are TGTGCCAGCAGCTTGGGAGGAAACACCATATATTTT.

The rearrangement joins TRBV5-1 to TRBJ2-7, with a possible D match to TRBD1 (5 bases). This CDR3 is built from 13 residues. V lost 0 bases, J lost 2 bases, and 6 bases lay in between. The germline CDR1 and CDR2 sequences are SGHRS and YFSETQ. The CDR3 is CASSLGGPYEQYF. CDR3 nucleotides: TGCGCCAGCAGCTTGGGGGGCCCCTACGAGCAGTACTTC.

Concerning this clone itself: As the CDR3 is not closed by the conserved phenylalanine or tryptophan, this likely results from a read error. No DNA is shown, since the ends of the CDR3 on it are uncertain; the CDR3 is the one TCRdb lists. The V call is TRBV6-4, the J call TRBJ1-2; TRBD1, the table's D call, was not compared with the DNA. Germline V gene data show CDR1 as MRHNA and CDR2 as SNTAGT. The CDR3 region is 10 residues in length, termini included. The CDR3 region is CASSDYRGHI.

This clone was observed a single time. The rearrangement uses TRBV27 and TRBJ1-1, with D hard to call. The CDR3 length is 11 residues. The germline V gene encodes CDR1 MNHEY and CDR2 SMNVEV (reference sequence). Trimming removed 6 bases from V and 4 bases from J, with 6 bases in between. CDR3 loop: CASRVATEAFF. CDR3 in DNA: TGTGCCAGCAGGGTGGCCACTGAAGCTTTCTTT.

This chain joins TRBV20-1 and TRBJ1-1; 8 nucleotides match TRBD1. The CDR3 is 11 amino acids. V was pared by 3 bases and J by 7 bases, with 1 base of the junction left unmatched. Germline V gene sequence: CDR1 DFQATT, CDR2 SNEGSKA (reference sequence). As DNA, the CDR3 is TGCAGTGCTAGGACAGGGGTTGAAGCTTTCTTT. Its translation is CSARTGVEAFF.

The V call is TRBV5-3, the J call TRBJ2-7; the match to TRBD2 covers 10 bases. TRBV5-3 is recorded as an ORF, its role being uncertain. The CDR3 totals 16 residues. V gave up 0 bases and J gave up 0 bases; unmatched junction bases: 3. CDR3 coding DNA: TGTGCCAGAAGCTTGGGTCAGCGGGAGGGCTCCTACGAGCAGTACTTC. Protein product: CARSLGQREGSYEQYF.

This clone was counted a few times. CDR3 protein: CASSDDRVEGYTF. CDR3 coding DNA: TGTGCCAGCAGTGATGACAGGGTCGAAGGCTACACCTTC. The chain joins TRBV2 to TRBJ1-2, with 7 bases fitting TRBD1. The CDR3 totals 13 residues. Germline V gene sequence: CDR1 SNHLY, CDR2 FYNNEI. After removal of 3 bases from V and 8 bases from J, the junction contained 6 bases not matched to a gene.

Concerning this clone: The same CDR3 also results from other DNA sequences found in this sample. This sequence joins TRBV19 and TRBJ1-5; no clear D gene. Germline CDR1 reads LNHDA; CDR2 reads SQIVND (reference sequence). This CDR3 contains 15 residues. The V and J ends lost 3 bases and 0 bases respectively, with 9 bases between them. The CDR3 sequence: CASSIVPYSNQPQHF. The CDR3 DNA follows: TGTGCCAGTAGTATCGTACCGTATAGCAATCAGCCCCAGCATTTT.

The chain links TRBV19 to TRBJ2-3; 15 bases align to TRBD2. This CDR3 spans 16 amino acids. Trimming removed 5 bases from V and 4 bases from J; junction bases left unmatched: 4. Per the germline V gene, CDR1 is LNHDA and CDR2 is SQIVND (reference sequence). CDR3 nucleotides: TGTGCCAGTAGTCCCCGGACTAGCGGGGGGGCAGATACGCAGTATTTT. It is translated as CASSPRTSGGADTQYF. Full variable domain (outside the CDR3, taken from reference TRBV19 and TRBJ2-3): DGGITQSPKYLFRKEGQNVTLSCEQNLNHDAMYWYRQDPGQGLRLIYYSQIVNDFQKGDIAEGYSVSREKKESFPLTVTSAQKNPTAFYLCASSPRTSGGADTQYFGPGTRLTVL.

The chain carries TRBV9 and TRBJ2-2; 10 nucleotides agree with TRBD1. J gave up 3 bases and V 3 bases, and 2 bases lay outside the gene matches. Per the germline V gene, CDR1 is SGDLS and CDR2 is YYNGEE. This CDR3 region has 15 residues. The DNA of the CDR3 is TGTGCCAGCAGCGGGGACAGGGGATACACCGGGGAGCTGTTTTTT. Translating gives CASSGDRGYTGELFF.

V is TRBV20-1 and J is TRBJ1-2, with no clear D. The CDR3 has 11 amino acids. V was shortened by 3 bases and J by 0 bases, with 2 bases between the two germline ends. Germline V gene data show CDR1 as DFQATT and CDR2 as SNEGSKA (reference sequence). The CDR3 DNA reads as TGCAGTGCTAGCCCTAACTATGGCTACACCTTC. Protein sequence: CSASPNYGYTF.

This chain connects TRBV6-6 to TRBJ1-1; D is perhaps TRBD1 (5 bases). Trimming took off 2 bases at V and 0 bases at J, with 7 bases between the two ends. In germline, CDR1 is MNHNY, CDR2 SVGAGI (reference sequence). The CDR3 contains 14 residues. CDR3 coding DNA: TGTGCCAGCAGTTACGACAGCCTGAACACTGAAGCTTTCTTT. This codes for CASSYDSLNTEAFF.